This T cell receptor (beta chain) was found in a study of blood T cell repertoires in COVID-19. Turning to the study itself: T cells, B-cell-depleted T cells, or PBMCs provided the cDNA or gDNA that served as material.

In the original workflow: Researchers report that nucleated cell counts were estimated from reference gene primer amplification. Produced via immunoSEQ multiplex PCR; TCRdb's table is partial and in-frame only. V and J calls and clone size are those listed in that table; D and trimming were worked out from the DNA. This sample carries about 320,000 clones, about nine tenths of them seen once, and the ten largest clones take approximately 1.8%. Patients from Seattle were sampled longitudinally, starting during active infection. The CDR3 runs to 12 residues. V lost 3 bases to trimming and J lost 7 bases, with 6 bases between them. The germline gives CDR1 KGHDR, CDR2 SFDVKD.

The chain links TRBV24-1 to TRBJ1-5; the D is unclear. Sequenced: peripheral blood. The TCR originated in a woman under 40 with COVID-19, enrolled during active disease. This chain's CDR3 is CATSDGSQPQHF. The CDR3 region has the DNA TGTGCCACCAGTGATGGGAGCCAGCCCCAGCATTTT.